Shown below are 25 T cell receptor beta chains from a single sample sequenced in a study of cytotoxic CD8 clonotypes in ibrutinib-treated CLL. Produced via immunoSEQ multiplex PCR; TCRdb's table is partial and in-frame only. The sample includes some 98,000 clones, about 72% seen only once; the top ten take 32%. The sample in question was PBMCs, obtained after 12 months of ibrutinib treatment. The receptor source for this set is a human donor with chronic lymphocytic leukemia.

This chain links TRBV19 with TRBJ1-2, with 8 bases that match TRBD1. V lost 1 base to trimming and J lost 3 bases; unmatched junction nucleotides: 4. Germline V gene data show CDR1 as LNHDA and CDR2 as SQIVND (reference sequence). The CDR3 length is 15 residues. CDR3 sequence (DNA): TGTGCCAGTAGTATAGCAGGGGGCGCTGACTATGGCTACACCTTC. It encodes CASSIAGGADYGYTF.

By share of the sample, this clone is medium-sized (0.01 to 0.1%). The V call is TRBV5-8, the J call TRBJ1-4; D is uncertain. Germline V gene data show CDR1 as SGHTS and CDR2 as YDEGEE. Deletions cut 4 bases from V and 6 bases from J, with 19 bases between. The CDR3 contains 16 residues. CDR3 DNA: TGTGCCAGCAGCAGGGCAGGCGGTGGGGAAGATGAAAAACTGTTTTTT. It translates to CASSRAGGGEDEKLFF.

The rearrangement uses TRBV6-5 and TRBJ2-1; 9 bases are shared with TRBD2. Germline lookup yields CDR1 MNHEY and CDR2 SVGAGI. There are 15 residues in the CDR3. V was pared by 0 bases and J by 8 bases, with 5 bases of the junction left unmatched. The CDR3 nucleotides read TGTGCCAGCAGTTACTCAGGACTAGCGTCCGATGAGCAGTTCTTC. It codes for CASSYSGLASDEQFF.

V is TRBV15 and J is TRBJ1-4; D possibly corresponds to TRBD1 (5 bases). The V gene's germline CDR1 is LNHNV and CDR2 YYDKDF (reference sequence). CDR3 length equals 18 residues. The V end lost 0 bases, the J end lost 7 bases, and 21 bases lay between the germline ends. The CDR3 is CATSRDRGGAESGEKLFF. CDR3 nucleotide sequence: TGTGCCACCAGCAGAGATCGGGGGGGAGCAGAATCGGGTGAAAAACTGTTTTTT. Drawing the rest from reference TRBV15 and TRBJ1-4, the complete variable domain is DAMVIQNPRYQVTQFGKPVTLSCSQTLNHNVMYWYQQKSSQAPKLLFHYYDKDFNNEADTPDNFQSRRPNTSFCFLDIRSPGLGDTAMYLCATSRDRGGAESGEKLFFGSGTQLSVL.

The chain has TRBV4-1 and TRBJ1-6; TRBD1 aligns across 7 bases. CDR1 and CDR2 (germline): MGHRA, YSYEKL. CDR3 length: 15 residues. V dropped 4 bases and J dropped 8; count of bases not matched to a gene: 8. As DNA, the CDR3 is TGCGCCAGCAGCCTCAGGGGGAGCGAGGATTCACCCCTCCACTTT. As protein: CASSLRGSEDSPLHF.

The genes are TRBV6-6 and TRBJ2-5; perhaps D is TRBD1 or TRBD2 (7 bases each). Germline CDR1 reads MNHNY; CDR2 reads SVGAGI (reference sequence). The CDR3 sequence is 14 residues long. Trimming stripped 10 bases from V and 3 bases from J, with 18 bases between. The CDR3 DNA is TGTGCCACCGCTCCAGGGGGGGAGGAAGAGACCCAGTACTTC. Amino acid sequence: CATAPGGEEETQYF.

V usage is TRBV7-2 and J usage is TRBJ2-7; D gene unclear. Trimming took 2 bases from V and 6 from J, leaving 11 bases between them. Per germline, CDR1 SGHTA and CDR2 FQGNSA. This CDR3 has 13 residues. The CDR3 loop reads CASSLLGNGEQYF. Written as DNA, the CDR3 is TGTGCCAGCAGCTTACTGGGGAATGGCGAGCAGTACTTC.

The gene calls are TRBV23-1 and TRBJ2-4; no clear D. TRBV23-1 carries the ORF label, with uncertain function. V was pared by 4 bases and J by 5 bases, with 3 bases between. The CDR3 is made up of 11 amino acids. In nucleotides, the CDR3 is TGCGCCAGCAGTCCACAAAACATTCAGTACTTC. Translated, it gives CASSPQNIQYF.

This chain links TRBV7-3 with TRBJ2-1; 13 positions match TRBD2. The J segment lost 9 bases and the V segment lost 5 bases, leaving 13 bases of the junction unmatched. The CDR3 loop spans 17 amino acids. Germline lookup yields CDR1 SGHTA and CDR2 FQGTGA. The CDR3 nucleotides read TGTGCCAGCAGCCGACGCCAAGGACTAGCGGGGGCGGGTGAGCAGTTCTTC. Protein product: CASSRRQGLAGAGEQFF.

The gene calls are TRBV19 and TRBJ1-6; TRBD1 aligns across 9 bases. Germline trimming cut 3 bases from V and 8 bases from J; bases unmatched to any gene: 5. Germline assignment: CDR1 LNHDA and CDR2 SQIVND (reference sequence). The length of the CDR3 is 15 residues. The CDR3 DNA reads TGTGCCAGTAGTATGCGACAGGGGGGAGATTCACCCCTCCACTTT. Translated, it gives CASSMRQGGDSPLHF.

The rearrangement joins TRBV28 to TRBJ1-2; the D gene is possibly TRBD1 (6 bases). The CDR3 covers 15 residues. Trimming pared 6 bases from V and 7 bases from J, leaving 21 bases between. Germline CDR1 MDHEN, CDR2 SYDVKM. CDR3 in amino acids: CASSQTSQGLGGYTF. The DNA of the CDR3 is TGTGCCAGCAGCCAAACCTCACAGGGTTTGGGTGGCTACACCTTC.

This chain links TRBV9 with TRBJ2-5, with 9 positions matching TRBD1. The V segment lost 3 bases and the J segment 5 bases; nucleotides outside the gene matches: 8. The CDR3 covers 15 residues. Germline CDR1 is SGDLS and CDR2 is YYNGEE. CDR3 sequence: CASSGTGGPWETQYF. The CDR3 nucleotides read TGTGCCAGCAGCGGAACAGGGGGCCCGTGGGAGACCCAGTACTTC.

The rearrangement joins TRBV2 to TRBJ2-1; perhaps D is TRBD1 or TRBD2 (5 bases each). V was shortened by 1 base and J by 9 bases, with 7 bases between the two germline ends. CDR3 length equals 12 residues. Looked up from germline, CDR1 is SNHLY and CDR2 is FYNNEI. CDR3 coding DNA: TGTGCCAGCAGTGAAGGAGGGGTTGAGCAGTTCTTC. Translation gives CASSEGGVEQFF.

V is TRBV6-6 and J is TRBJ1-2; TRBD1 matches at 10 bases. The V and J ends lost 6 bases and 3 bases, in that order; junction bases with no gene match: 4. In germline, CDR1 is MNHNY, CDR2 SVGAGI (reference sequence). The CDR3 contains 14 residues. The CDR3 DNA reads TGTGCCAGCAGGGGGACAGGGGAGGACTATGGCTACACCTTC. Translated, it gives CASRGTGEDYGYTF.

The J gene is TRBJ1-5, the V gene TRBV7-8; a weak D match, TRBD1 (5 bases). Germline V gene lookup returns CDR1 SGHVS and CDR2 FQNEAQ. The CDR3 runs to 12 residues. The ends were cut back, 8 bases at V and 7 bases at J, with 12 bases in the middle. CDR3 amino acids: CASGGLAQPQHF. The CDR3 DNA sequence: TGTGCCAGCGGGGGTCTAGCACAGCCCCAGCATTTT. The whole variable domain, remainder taken from reference TRBV7-8 and TRBJ1-5, is GAGVSQSPRYKVAKRGQDVALRCDPISGHVSLFWYQQALGQGPEFLTYFQNEAQLDKSGLPSDRFFAERPEGSVSTLKIQRTQQEDSAVYLCASGGLAQPQHFGDGTRLSIL.

The chain combines TRBV10-3 with TRBJ1-3; D may be TRBD1 (5 bases). The ends were cut back, 6 bases at V and 1 base at J, with 13 bases in the middle. Germline V CDR1 and CDR2: ENHRY, SYGVKD. This CDR3 contains 15 residues. The CDR3 spells CAISAWDGSGNTIYF. DNA for the CDR3: TGTGCCATCAGCGCCTGGGACGGATCTGGAAACACCATATATTTT.

The V gene is TRBV5-1, the J gene TRBJ2-3; D perhaps matches TRBD1 (6 bases). The CDR3 contains 16 residues. Per the germline V gene, CDR1 is SGHRS and CDR2 is YFSETQ. Trimming removed 3 bases at V and 3 bases at J, with 17 bases between. In DNA form, the CDR3 reads TGCGCCAGCAGCTCTGGTAGGGGGTTTAGGACAGATACGCAGTATTTT. Amino acids: CASSSGRGFRTDTQYF.

The J gene is TRBJ2-5, the V gene TRBV7-2; 7 nucleotides match TRBD1. V shed 3 bases and J 3 bases; nucleotides not matched to a gene: 7. The CDR3 is 15 amino acids. The germline V gene encodes CDR1 SGHTA and CDR2 FQGNSA. The CDR3 coding sequence is TGTGCCAGCAGCTTCGGACAGGTGCTGGAAGAGACCCAGTACTTC. This encodes CASSFGQVLEETQYF.

The rearrangement joins TRBV11-3 to TRBJ1-1; 9 bases line up with TRBD1. CDR1 and CDR2 (germline): SGHNT, YENEEA. Trimming at V came to 0 bases and at J to 3 bases, leaving 14 bases not matched to a gene. The CDR3 is made up of 19 amino acids. CDR3 amino acids: CASSLDSTGTGSRYTEAFF. The CDR3 bases are TGTGCCAGCAGCTTAGATTCAACCGGGACAGGGAGTCGTTACACTGAAGCTTTCTTT. The whole variable domain, remainder taken from reference TRBV11-3 and TRBJ1-1, is EAGVVQSPRYKIIEKKQPVAFWCNPISGHNTLYWYLQNLGQGPELLIRYENEEAVDDSQLPKDRFSAERLKGVDSTLKIQPAELGDSAVYLCASSLDSTGTGSRYTEAFFGQGTRLTVV.

V is TRBV29-1 and J is TRBJ2-5, with D possibly TRBD2 on 6 matching bases. Germline values: CDR1 SQVTM, CDR2 ANQGSEA. The length of the CDR3 is 11 residues. V lost 7 bases and J 5 bases, leaving 11 bases between the germline ends. The CDR3 bases are TGCAGCGGTTTCAGCGGGGAGACCCAGTACTTC. This encodes CSGFSGETQYF.

The V call is TRBV7-9, the J call TRBJ2-7; 8 positions match TRBD1. CDR1 SEHNR and CDR2 FQNEAQ come from the germline V gene (reference sequence). The CDR3 extends over 17 amino acids. J was trimmed by 1 base and V by 5 bases; bases with no gene match: 13. As DNA, the CDR3 is TGTGCCAGCAGCACACTTCCTGGACAGGGCAATTCCTACGAGCAGTACTTC. Amino acid sequence: CASSTLPGQGNSYEQYF.

J is TRBJ1-5 and V is TRBV5-4; weak D call: TRBD1 (6 bases). Germline-derived CDR1 and CDR2 are SGHNT and YYREEE (reference sequence). CDR3 length: 14 amino acids. With 2 bases removed from V and 5 bases from J, the gap between germline ends came to 11 bases. Written as DNA, the CDR3 is TGTGCCAGCAGCTTACAGGGTAGGGATCAGCCCCAGCATTTT. It specifies CASSLQGRDQPQHF.

This clone was seen only once. The V and J genes are TRBV30 and TRBJ2-5, with D possibly matching TRBD1 (5 bases). Germline V gives CDR1 GTSNPN, CDR2 SVGIG (reference sequence). The V and J ends lost 1 base and 5 bases respectively, with 11 bases between them. This CDR3 has 13 amino acids. CDR3 sequence reads: CAWSGGLGETQYF. The CDR3 coding sequence is TGTGCCTGGAGTGGGGGCCTCGGGGAGACCCAGTACTTC.

The chain joins TRBV13 to TRBJ2-2; D gene unclear. The CDR3 is 15 amino acids. V shed 5 bases and J shed 0 bases, with 10 bases lying between them. Germline V gene sequence: CDR1 PRHDT, CDR2 FYEKMQ (reference sequence). The CDR3 region is CASSLETSNTGELFF. Written as DNA, the CDR3 is TGTGCCAGCAGCCTAGAGACATCGAACACCGGGGAGCTGTTTTTT.

This clone was recorded a few times. One end of the junction fails to match germline, which may point to a read error. The chain links TRBV11-2 to TRBJ1-6; D is perhaps TRBD1 (5 bases). CDR3 length equals 15 residues. Germline V lookup: CDR1 SGHAT, CDR2 FQNNGV. CDR3 loop: CASSLDQGLNSPLHF. The CDR3 DNA follows: TGTGCCAGCAGCCTAGATCAGGGACTCAATTCACCCCTCCACTTT.